This note documents a single T cell receptor (beta chain) sequence. The data originate from a study of blood T cells in healthy people across ages. The CDR3 length is 14 residues. A sample-barcoded 5' primer and a J-beta primer mix were used in a second PCR of about 7 to 12 cycles. TCRdb recomputed calls from the 5' RACE reads with MiXCR, one row per CDR3 protein. The data contain some 900,000 distinct CDR3 sequences, around 48% of them singletons. This receptor was taken from a man under 40 in good health. Sequenced input: blood. The chain employs TRBV21-1 and TRBJ1-2. TRBV21-1 is a documented pseudogene. CDR3 nucleotides: TGTGCCAGCAGCAAAGACGGAGCAAACTGTGGCCACACCTTC. As protein: CASSKDGANCGHTF.